The 2 T cell receptor beta chains presented below share a single source sample, sequenced in a study of blood T cell repertoires in COVID-19. The repertoire was sequenced with immunoSEQ multiplex PCR; TCRdb's copy has only in-frame clones and lacks some. The sample comprises roughly 54,000 clones, about 84% of which are singletons, and less than 2.5% rests with the top ten. The specimen sequenced was peripheral blood. The receptors here all came from a woman aged 55-70 years with acute or convalescent COVID-19.

This clone was observed a handful of times. The rearrangement links TRBV3-1 (or the pseudogene TRBV3-2) to TRBJ1-4, with D possibly matching TRBD1 (6 bases). This CDR3 spans 13 amino acids. The V gene lost 3 bases and the J gene lost 14 bases, with 16 bases spanning the gap. The germline V gene encodes CDR1 LGHDT and CDR2 YNNKEL (reference sequence). CDR3 nucleotides: TGTGCCAGCAGCCATAGAACTGGGGGCTACCTGTTTTTT. This encodes CASSHRTGGYLFF.

The chain recombines TRBV19 with TRBJ1-1, with 12 bases that match TRBD1. Germline V gives CDR1 LNHDA, CDR2 SQIVND (reference sequence). Losses at the gene ends were 1 base for V and 1 base for J; bases not matched to a gene: 1. The CDR3 totals 16 residues. CDR3 residues: CASSIAGQGANTEAFF. Here the CDR3 DNA reads TGTGCCAGTAGTATAGCGGGACAGGGGGCGAACACTGAAGCTTTCTTT.